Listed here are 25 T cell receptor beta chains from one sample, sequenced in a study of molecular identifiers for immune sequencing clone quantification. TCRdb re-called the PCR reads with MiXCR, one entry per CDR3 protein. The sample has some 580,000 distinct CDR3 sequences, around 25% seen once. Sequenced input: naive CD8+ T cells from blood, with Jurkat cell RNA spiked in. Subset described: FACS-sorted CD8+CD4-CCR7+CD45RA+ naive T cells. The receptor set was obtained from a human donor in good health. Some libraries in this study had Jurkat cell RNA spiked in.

DNA for the CDR3: TGTGCCAGCAGCTTAGCCGGGAAAACTTACGAGCAGTACTTC. This gives the protein CASSLAGKTYEQYF. This chain uses TRBV7-6 with TRBJ2-7; a weak D match, TRBD2 (5 bases). The CDR3 loop spans 14 amino acids. Germline CDR1 and CDR2: SGHVS and FNYEAQ. V was trimmed by 0 bases and J by 4 bases, leaving 10 bases between them.

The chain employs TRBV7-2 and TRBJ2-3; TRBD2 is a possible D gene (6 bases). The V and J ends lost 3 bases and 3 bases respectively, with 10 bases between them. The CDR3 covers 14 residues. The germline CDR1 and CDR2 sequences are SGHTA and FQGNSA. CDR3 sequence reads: CASSFAGSTDTQYF. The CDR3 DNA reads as TGTGCCAGCAGCTTTGCGGGATCTACAGATACGCAGTATTTT.

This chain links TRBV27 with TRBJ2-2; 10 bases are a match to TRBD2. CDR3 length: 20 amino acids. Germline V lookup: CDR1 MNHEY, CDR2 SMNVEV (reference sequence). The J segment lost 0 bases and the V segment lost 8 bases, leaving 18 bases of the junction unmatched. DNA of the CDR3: TGTGCCAGCTCCCCTAGGGCTAGCGGGAGAGTCTACGCGAACACCGGGGAGCTGTTTTTT. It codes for CASSPRASGRVYANTGELFF.

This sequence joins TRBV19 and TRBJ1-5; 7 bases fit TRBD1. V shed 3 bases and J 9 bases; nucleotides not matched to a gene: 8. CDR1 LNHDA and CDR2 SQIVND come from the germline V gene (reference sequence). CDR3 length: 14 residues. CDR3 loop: CASSIRDRVWPQHF. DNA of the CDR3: TGTGCCAGTAGTATCCGGGACAGAGTTTGGCCCCAGCATTTT.

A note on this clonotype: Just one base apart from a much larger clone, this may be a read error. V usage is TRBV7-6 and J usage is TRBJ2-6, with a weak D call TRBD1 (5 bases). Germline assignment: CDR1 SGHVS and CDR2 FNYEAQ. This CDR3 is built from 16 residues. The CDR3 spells CASSLGFVAGATVLTF. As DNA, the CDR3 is TGTGCCAGCAGCCTCGGTTTCGTGGCTGGGGCCACCGTCCTGACTTTC.

The DNA for the CDR3 is TGTGCCAGCACGGGGACAGGGGCCTACAATGAGCAGTTCTTC. The encoded protein is CASTGTGAYNEQFF. The chain carries TRBV28 and TRBJ2-1; 10 nucleotides align to TRBD1. After removal of 7 bases from V and 2 bases from J, the junction contained 2 bases not matched to a gene. The germline V gene has CDR1 MDHEN and CDR2 SYDVKM. The CDR3 spans 14 residues.

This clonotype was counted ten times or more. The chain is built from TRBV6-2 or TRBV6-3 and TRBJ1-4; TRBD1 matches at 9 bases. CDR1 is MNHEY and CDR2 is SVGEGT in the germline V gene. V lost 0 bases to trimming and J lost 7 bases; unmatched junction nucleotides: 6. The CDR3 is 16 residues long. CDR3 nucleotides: TGTGCCAGCAGTTACTCACAGGGGGCAATTAGTGAAAAACTGTTTTTT. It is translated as CASSYSQGAISEKLFF.

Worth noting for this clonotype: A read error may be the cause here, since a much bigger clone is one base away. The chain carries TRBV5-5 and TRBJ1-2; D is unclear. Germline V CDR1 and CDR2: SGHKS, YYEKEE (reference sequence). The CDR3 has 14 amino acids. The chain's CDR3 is CASCLETANYGYTF. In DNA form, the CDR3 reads TGTGCCAGCTGCTTGGAAACAGCTAACTATGGCTACACCTTC.

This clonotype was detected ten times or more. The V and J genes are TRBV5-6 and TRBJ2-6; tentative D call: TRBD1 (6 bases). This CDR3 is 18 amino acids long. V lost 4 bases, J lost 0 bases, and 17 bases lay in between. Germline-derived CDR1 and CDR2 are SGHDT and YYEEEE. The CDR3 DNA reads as TGTGCCAGCAGCGGAAGACAGGTCTACCCCTCTGGGGCCAACGTCCTGACTTTC. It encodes CASSGRQVYPSGANVLTF.

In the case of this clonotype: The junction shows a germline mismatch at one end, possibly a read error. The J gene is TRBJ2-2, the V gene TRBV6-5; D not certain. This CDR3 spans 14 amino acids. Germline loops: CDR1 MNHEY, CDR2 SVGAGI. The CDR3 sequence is CASRPLGNIGELFF. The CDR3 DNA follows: TGTGCCAGCAGGCCCTTAGGGAACATCGGGGAGCTGTTTTTT.

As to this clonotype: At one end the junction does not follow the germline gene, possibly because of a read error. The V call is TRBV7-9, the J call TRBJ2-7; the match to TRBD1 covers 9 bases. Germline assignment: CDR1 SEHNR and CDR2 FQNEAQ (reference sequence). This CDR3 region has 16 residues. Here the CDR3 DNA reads TGTGCCAGCAGCCCCCCCCGGGACAGGGTCACCTACGGGCAGTACTTC. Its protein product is CASSPPRDRVTYGQYF. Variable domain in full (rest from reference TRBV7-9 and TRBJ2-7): DTGVSQNPRHKITKRGQNVTFRCDPISEHNRLYWYRQTLGQGPEFLTYFQNEAQLEKSRLLSDRFSAERPKGSFSTLEIQRTEQGDSAMYLCASSPPRDRVTYGQYFGPGTRLTVT.

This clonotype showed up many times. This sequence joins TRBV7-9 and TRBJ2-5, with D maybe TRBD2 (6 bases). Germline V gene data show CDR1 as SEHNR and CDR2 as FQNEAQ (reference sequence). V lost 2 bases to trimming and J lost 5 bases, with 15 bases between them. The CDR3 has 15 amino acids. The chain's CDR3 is CASSLRMGGGETQYF. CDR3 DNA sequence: TGTGCCAGCAGCTTACGGATGGGAGGCGGGGAGACCCAGTACTTC.

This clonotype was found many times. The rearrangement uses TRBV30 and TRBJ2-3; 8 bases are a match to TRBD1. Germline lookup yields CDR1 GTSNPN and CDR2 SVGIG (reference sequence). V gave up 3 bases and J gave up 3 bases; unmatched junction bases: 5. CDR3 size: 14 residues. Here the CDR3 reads CAWSPGDRTDTQYF. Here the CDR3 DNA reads TGTGCCTGGAGCCCCGGGGACAGGACAGATACGCAGTATTTT.

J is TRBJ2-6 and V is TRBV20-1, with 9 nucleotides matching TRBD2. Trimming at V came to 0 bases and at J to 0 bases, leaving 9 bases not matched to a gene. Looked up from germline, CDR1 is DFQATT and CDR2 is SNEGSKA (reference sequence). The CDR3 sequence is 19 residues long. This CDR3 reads CSARDLGASGASGANVLTF. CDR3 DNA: TGCAGTGCTAGAGATTTAGGCGCTAGCGGGGCCTCTGGGGCCAACGTCCTGACTTTC.

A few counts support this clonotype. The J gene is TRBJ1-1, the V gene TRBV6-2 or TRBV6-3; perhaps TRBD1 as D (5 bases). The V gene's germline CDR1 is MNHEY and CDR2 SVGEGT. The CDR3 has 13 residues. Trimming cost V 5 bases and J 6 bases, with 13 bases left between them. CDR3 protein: CASSHRTLAEAFF. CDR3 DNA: TGTGCCAGCAGTCACAGGACGTTGGCTGAAGCTTTCTTT.

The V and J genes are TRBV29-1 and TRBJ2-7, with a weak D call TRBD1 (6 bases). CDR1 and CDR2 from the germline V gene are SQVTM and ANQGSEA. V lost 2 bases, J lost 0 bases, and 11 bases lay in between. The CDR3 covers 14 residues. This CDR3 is CSVESTGSSYEQYF. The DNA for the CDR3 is TGCAGCGTTGAATCTACAGGGAGCTCCTACGAGCAGTACTTC.

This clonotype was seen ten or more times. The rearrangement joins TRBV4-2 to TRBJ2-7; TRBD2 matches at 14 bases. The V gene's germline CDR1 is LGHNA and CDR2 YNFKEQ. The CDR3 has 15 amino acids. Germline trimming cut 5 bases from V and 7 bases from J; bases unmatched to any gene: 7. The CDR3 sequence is CASSEGLAGVREQYF. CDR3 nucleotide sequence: TGTGCCAGCAGCGAGGGACTAGCGGGAGTGAGGGAGCAGTACTTC.

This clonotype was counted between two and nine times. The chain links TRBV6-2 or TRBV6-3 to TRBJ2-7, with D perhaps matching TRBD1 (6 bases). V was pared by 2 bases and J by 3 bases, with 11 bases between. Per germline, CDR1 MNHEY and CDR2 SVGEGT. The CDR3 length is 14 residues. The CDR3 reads CASSYLGRGYEQYF. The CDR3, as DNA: TGTGCCAGCAGTTACCTAGGCAGGGGCTACGAGCAGTACTTC.

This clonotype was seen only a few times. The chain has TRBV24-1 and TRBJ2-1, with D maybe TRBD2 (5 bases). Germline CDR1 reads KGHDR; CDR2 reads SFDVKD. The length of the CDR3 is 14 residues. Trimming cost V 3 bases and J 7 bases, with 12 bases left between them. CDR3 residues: CATSDTPGNNEQFF. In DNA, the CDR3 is TGTGCCACCAGTGATACACCGGGAAATAATGAGCAGTTCTTC.

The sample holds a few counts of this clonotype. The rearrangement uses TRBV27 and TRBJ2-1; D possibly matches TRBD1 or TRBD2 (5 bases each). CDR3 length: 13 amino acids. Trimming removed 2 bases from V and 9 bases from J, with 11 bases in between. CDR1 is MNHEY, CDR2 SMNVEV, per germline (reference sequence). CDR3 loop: CASSLQGRAEQFF. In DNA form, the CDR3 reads TGTGCCAGCAGTTTACAGGGACGAGCTGAGCAGTTCTTC.

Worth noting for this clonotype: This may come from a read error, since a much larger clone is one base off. CDR3 region: CVWSADSQETQYF. CDR3 sequence (DNA): TGTGTCTGGAGTGCGGACAGCCAAGAGACCCAGTACTTC. V usage is TRBV30 and J usage is TRBJ2-5; tentative D call: TRBD1 (6 bases). CDR3 length equals 13 residues. CDR1 GTSNPN and CDR2 SVGIG come from the germline V gene (reference sequence). Complete variable domain (other parts from reference TRBV30 and TRBJ2-5): SQTIHQWPATLVQPVGSPLSLECTVEGTSNPNLYWYRQAAGRGLQLLFYSVGIGQISSEVPQNLSASRPQDRQFILSSKKLLLSDSGFYLCVWSADSQETQYFGPGTRLLVL.

The DNA for the CDR3 is TGTGCCAGCAGCTTAGATGATGGACAGGCTAACTATGGCTACACCTTC. Translated, it gives CASSLDDGQANYGYTF. The gene calls are TRBV7-9 and TRBJ1-2, with 7 bases matching TRBD1. The CDR3 has 16 amino acids. The V segment lost 1 base and the J segment 0 bases; nucleotides outside the gene matches: 5. The germline V gene encodes CDR1 SEHNR and CDR2 FQNEAQ (reference sequence).

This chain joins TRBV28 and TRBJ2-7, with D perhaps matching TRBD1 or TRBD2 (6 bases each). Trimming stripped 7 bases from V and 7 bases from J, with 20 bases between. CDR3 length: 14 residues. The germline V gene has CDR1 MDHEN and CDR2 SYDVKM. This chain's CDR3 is CASTTKGGGEEQYF. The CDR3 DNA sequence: TGTGCCAGCACGACCAAGGGGGGTGGTGAGGAGCAGTACTTC.

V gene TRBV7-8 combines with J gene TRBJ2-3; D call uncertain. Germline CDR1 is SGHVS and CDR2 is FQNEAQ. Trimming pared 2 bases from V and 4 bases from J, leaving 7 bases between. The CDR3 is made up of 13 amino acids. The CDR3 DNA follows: TGTGCCAGCAGCTTACCATACGCAGATACGCAGTATTTT. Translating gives CASSLPYADTQYF.

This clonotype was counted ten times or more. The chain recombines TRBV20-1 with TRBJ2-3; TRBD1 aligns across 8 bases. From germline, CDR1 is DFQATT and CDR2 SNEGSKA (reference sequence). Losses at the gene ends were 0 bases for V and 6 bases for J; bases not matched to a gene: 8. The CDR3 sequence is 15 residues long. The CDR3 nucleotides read TGCAGTGCTAGAGACGTGACAGGGGCCGATGATACGCAGTATTTT. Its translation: CSARDVTGADDTQYF.